Below, 27 T cell receptor beta chains from the same sample are listed, as sequenced in a study of blood T cells in healthy people across ages. A second PCR of about 7 to 12 cycles used a sample-barcoded 5' primer and a J-beta primer mix. TCRdb re-called the 5' RACE reads through MiXCR, storing one row per CDR3 protein. This sample has approximately 2,000,000 distinct CDR3 sequences, with about 39% found just once. The sample comprised blood. The source is a human donor in good health.

This clonotype was observed once. This sequence joins TRBV20-1 and TRBJ1-5; 7 bases are shared with TRBD1. The CDR3 spans 15 residues. The germline V gene has CDR1 DFQATT and CDR2 SNEGSKA (reference sequence). Trimming at V came to 1 base and at J to 7 bases, leaving 10 bases not matched to a gene. Here the CDR3 reads CSARGIRDRAQPQHF. The CDR3 nucleotides read TGCAGTGCTAGAGGGATAAGAGACAGGGCCCAGCCCCAGCATTTT.

The rearrangement uses TRBV3-1 and TRBJ2-7, with D perhaps TRBD2 (5 bases). V was cut by 1 base and J by 3 bases, with 13 bases left in between. CDR1 and CDR2 from the germline V gene are LGHDT and YNNKEL (reference sequence). This CDR3 has 15 amino acids. This CDR3 reads CASSQVRDGNYEQYF. The CDR3 DNA reads TGTGCCAGCAGCCAAGTACGAGACGGGAACTACGAGCAGTACTTC.

This clonotype was seen many times. The rearrangement links TRBV7-8 to TRBJ2-7; tentatively, D is TRBD1 (7 bases). There are 16 residues in the CDR3. Trimming shortened V by 1 base and J by 3 bases, and 16 bases separated the two germline ends. CDR1 is SGHVS and CDR2 is FQNEAQ in the germline V gene. In nucleotides, the CDR3 is TGTGCCAGCAGCTTAGGCGGGGACAGTACTTACTACGAGCAGTACTTC. It codes for CASSLGGDSTYYEQYF.

This chain joins TRBV4-1 and TRBJ1-1; 7 bases are a match to TRBD1. The CDR3 has 15 residues. The germline gives CDR1 MGHRA, CDR2 YSYEKL. J gave up 0 bases and V 3 bases, and 4 bases lay outside the gene matches. CDR3 loop: CASSHLGQLNTEAFF. As DNA, the CDR3 is TGCGCCAGCAGCCACCTGGGACAGTTGAACACTGAAGCTTTCTTT.

This chain connects TRBV29-1 to TRBJ1-1; D might be TRBD1 (5 bases). This CDR3 is built from 13 residues. Trimming shortened V by 1 base and J by 4 bases, and 10 bases separated the two germline ends. Germline loops: CDR1 SQVTM, CDR2 ANQGSEA. In nucleotides, the CDR3 is TGCAGCGTTGAAGCGTTTGGGGGCACTGAAGCTTTCTTT. It is translated as CSVEAFGGTEAFF.

This clonotype was observed a handful of times. The chain links TRBV20-1 to TRBJ1-4, with D perhaps matching TRBD1 (5 bases). The length of the CDR3 is 13 residues. Trimming left V 3 bases short and J 8 bases short, with 13 bases between. Germline V CDR1 and CDR2: DFQATT, SNEGSKA (reference sequence). The CDR3 bases are TGCAGTGCTAGGCCCGGACACCTCGAAAAACTGTTTTTT. Translation gives CSARPGHLEKLFF.

The genes are TRBV14 and TRBJ2-1, with a possible D match to TRBD2 (5 bases). The CDR3 consists of 14 residues. The germline CDR1 and CDR2 sequences are SGHDN and FVKESK. V was trimmed by 0 bases and J by 12 bases, leaving 15 bases between them. As DNA, the CDR3 is TGTGCCAGCAGCCAAGAAGCGTACACGGCGGGGCAGTTCTTC. Amino acid sequence: CASSQEAYTAGQFF.

This clonotype appeared many times. The chain combines TRBV2 with TRBJ1-4; D is undetermined. V lost 9 bases to trimming and J lost 2 bases, with 7 bases between them. Germline V CDR1 and CDR2: SNHLY, FYNNEI. This CDR3 is 12 amino acids long. The CDR3 sequence: CASGDTNEKLFF. CDR3 in DNA: TGTGCCAGTGGAGACACTAATGAAAAACTGTTTTTT. Supplemented by reference TRBV2 and TRBJ1-4, the full variable domain reads EPEVTQTPSHQVTQMGQEVILRCVPISNHLYFYWYRQILGQKVEFLVSFYNNEISEKSEIFDDQFSVERPDGSNFTLKIRSTKLEDSAMYFCASGDTNEKLFFGSGTQLSVL.

This sequence joins TRBV6-5 and TRBJ1-2; D unclear. V was shortened by 7 bases and J by 5 bases, with 20 bases between the two germline ends. In germline, CDR1 is MNHEY, CDR2 SVGAGI. The CDR3 is made up of 15 amino acids. The CDR3 DNA sequence: TGTGCCAGCAACCTTAATATTCGGTCAACTTATGGCTACACCTTC. Its protein product is CASNLNIRSTYGYTF.

V and J are TRBV15 and TRBJ2-7; D ambiguous. The CDR3 extends over 15 amino acids. The V end was cut by 0 bases, the J end by 2 bases, with 11 bases between. Germline CDR1 is LNHNV and CDR2 is YYDKDF (reference sequence). The CDR3 reads CATSRDAKAPYEQYF. In nucleotides, the CDR3 is TGTGCCACCAGCAGAGATGCGAAGGCCCCCTACGAGCAGTACTTC.

CDR3 loop: CATSIGRSGYTF. CDR3 coding DNA: TGTGCCACCAGCATAGGAAGGTCTGGCTACACCTTC. The chain couples TRBV15 to TRBJ1-2; D ambiguous. The germline gives CDR1 LNHNV, CDR2 YYDKDF (reference sequence). Trimming shortened V by 4 bases and J by 7 bases, and 10 bases separated the two germline ends. The CDR3 totals 12 residues.

In this sample, this clonotype turned up a few times. CDR3 loop: CASSATGGTIYNEQFF. CDR3 DNA sequence: TGCGCCAGCAGCGCGACAGGGGGTACGATATACAATGAGCAGTTCTTC. V is TRBV5-1 and J is TRBJ2-1; 9 bases align to TRBD1. The V segment lost 4 bases and the J segment 4 bases; nucleotides outside the gene matches: 9. The CDR3 runs to 16 residues. Germline lookup yields CDR1 SGHRS and CDR2 YFSETQ.

This clonotype was picked up a small number of times. The chain employs TRBV2 and TRBJ1-5, with a possible D match to TRBD1 (5 bases). From germline, CDR1 is SNHLY and CDR2 FYNNEI. This CDR3 contains 13 residues. The V end lost 3 bases, the J end lost 9 bases, and 12 bases lay between the germline ends. The DNA for the CDR3 is TGTGCCAGCAGTGAGAGGAGGGGATGGCCCCAGCATTTT. Its translation is CASSERRGWPQHF.

This rearrangement joins TRBV5-1 to TRBJ1-1, with unresolved D. Germline CDR1 is SGHRS and CDR2 is YFSETQ. The CDR3 has 14 amino acids. V lost 0 bases and J lost 1, with 7 bases in between. As DNA, the CDR3 is TGCGCCAGCAGCTTGGATGGATGGAACACTGAAGCTTTCTTT. This sequence encodes CASSLDGWNTEAFF.

This rearrangement joins TRBV7-2 to TRBJ2-3; 10 bases align to TRBD2. Germline V CDR1 and CDR2: SGHTA, FQGNSA. Germline trimming cut 2 bases from V and 3 bases from J; bases unmatched to any gene: 5. CDR3 length equals 16 residues. This chain's CDR3 is CASSLISGGITDTQYF. The CDR3 DNA reads TGTGCCAGCAGCTTAATTAGCGGGGGGATTACAGATACGCAGTATTTT.

This clonotype was detected only a few times. V and J are TRBV20-1 and TRBJ1-4, with D possibly TRBD1 on 6 matching bases. The CDR3 is 13 residues long. V was trimmed by 3 bases and J by 7 bases, leaving 12 bases between them. CDR1 DFQATT and CDR2 SNEGSKA come from the germline V gene (reference sequence). Here the CDR3 reads CSASGEGGEKLFF. For the CDR3, the DNA is TGCAGTGCTAGTGGGGAGGGGGGTGAAAAACTGTTTTTT.

The chain links TRBV29-1 to TRBJ1-2, with 8 nucleotides matching TRBD1. Germline-derived CDR1 and CDR2 are SQVTM and ANQGSEA. V dropped 2 bases and J dropped 4; count of bases not matched to a gene: 21. CDR3 length: 19 residues. The CDR3 here is CSVEQIVWGQASRGYGYTF. The CDR3 nucleotides read TGCAGCGTTGAACAGATTGTGTGGGGACAGGCCTCTCGGGGCTATGGCTACACCTTC.

This clonotype showed up many times. The rearrangement links TRBV7-2 to TRBJ2-1; perhaps TRBD1 as D (5 bases). Germline V gives CDR1 SGHTA, CDR2 FQGNSA. The CDR3 has 14 residues. The germline V and J ends were trimmed by 5 bases and 2 bases, with 10 bases remaining between them. DNA for the CDR3: TGTGCCAGCAGCCCCCTACAGGCCTACAATGAGCAGTTCTTC. Protein: CASSPLQAYNEQFF.

The chain is built from TRBV7-2 and TRBJ1-4, with no clear D. CDR3 length: 15 residues. Per germline, CDR1 SGHTA and CDR2 FQGNSA. The V and J ends lost 5 bases and 7 bases respectively, with 17 bases between them. CDR3 region: CASSPPGLMREKLFF. As DNA, the CDR3 is TGTGCCAGCAGCCCGCCGGGTTTAATGCGTGAAAAACTGTTTTTT.

The chain combines TRBV28 with TRBJ2-4; 10 bases are a match to TRBD2. The assigned J gene may be wrong: the sequence end matches TRBJ2-7 better. Germline V gene data show CDR1 as MDHEN and CDR2 as SYDVKM. The CDR3 covers 16 residues. As DNA, the CDR3 is TGTGCCAGCAGTTTACCCCAGCGGGGGGGCGGCTACGAGCAGTACTTC. It codes for CASSLPQRGGGYEQYF.

The chain joins TRBV29-1 to TRBJ2-1, with TRBD1 matching over 8 bases. CDR1 is SQVTM, CDR2 ANQGSEA, per germline. V was clipped by 3 bases and J by 5 bases; unmatched bases: 9. There are 15 residues in the CDR3. The CDR3 reads CSVDLRGQANNEQFF. The DNA for the CDR3 is TGCAGCGTTGATTTAAGGGGACAGGCGAACAATGAGCAGTTCTTC.

The rearrangement joins TRBV4-3 to TRBJ2-3, with 7 bases aligning to TRBD1. Trimming removed 4 bases from V and 9 bases from J; junction bases left unmatched: 16. The CDR3 runs 16 residues. Germline lookup yields CDR1 LGHNA and CDR2 YSLEER. This CDR3 reads CASSPPPGTATLTQYF. DNA of the CDR3: TGCGCCAGCAGCCCCCCGCCGGGGACAGCTACCCTCACGCAGTATTTT.

The rearrangement links TRBV12-3 or TRBV12-4 to TRBJ2-7; 8 positions agree with TRBD1. The CDR3 sequence is 13 residues long. V lost 6 bases to trimming and J lost 7 bases; unmatched junction nucleotides: 8. The CDR3 spells CASREGQGSEQYF. The CDR3 DNA follows: TGTGCCAGCAGAGAAGGACAGGGTAGTGAGCAGTACTTC.

V gene TRBV6-2 or TRBV6-3 combines with J gene TRBJ2-5, with a weak D call TRBD1 (6 bases). The CDR3 sequence is 16 residues long. V gave up 6 bases and J gave up 5 bases, with 22 bases separating them. Germline values: CDR1 MNHEY, CDR2 SVGEGT. In DNA form, the CDR3 reads TGTGCCAGCAGCTTACAATTTCCGGGACAAAGGGAGACCCAGTACTTC. Translation gives CASSLQFPGQRETQYF.

The rearrangement uses TRBV29-1 and TRBJ2-5; 10 bases are a match to TRBD2. With 0 bases clipped from V and 7 bases from J, the junction kept 5 bases outside the gene matches. CDR3 length equals 14 residues. Germline assignment: CDR1 SQVTM and CDR2 ANQGSEA. The CDR3 DNA reads as TGCAGCGTTGAAGAAGGAGCGGGGGGGTTGACCCAGTACTTC. It translates to CSVEEGAGGLTQYF.

The rearrangement uses TRBV5-6 and TRBJ2-1, with D uncertain. Trimming took 4 bases from V and 9 from J, leaving 11 bases between them. Germline assignment: CDR1 SGHDT and CDR2 YYEEEE. This CDR3 region has 12 residues. The CDR3 protein is CASSATTGEQFF. As DNA, the CDR3 is TGTGCCAGCAGCGCAACAACTGGTGAGCAGTTCTTC.

The V call is TRBV20-1, the J call TRBJ2-5; D possibly corresponds to TRBD2 (5 bases). Germline V gene data show CDR1 as DFQATT and CDR2 as SNEGSKA (reference sequence). This CDR3 is built from 11 residues. CDR3 bases: TGCAGCGGAGCAAGCGGTATTCCCCAGTACTTC. Its protein is CSGASGIPQYF.